The 23 T cell receptor beta chains listed next were all sequenced from one sample in a study of blood T cell repertoires in COVID-19. Assay: immunoSEQ multiplex PCR; the TCRdb copy retains only in-frame clones and omits some. The sample records roughly 41,000 clones, approximately 90% being singletons. Specimen: PBMCs or T cells enriched from blood (not recorded which). Source of these receptors: a woman aged 45-65 years who had recovered from COVID-19.

V gene TRBV7-2 combines with J gene TRBJ2-1; TRBD1 matches at 11 bases. The ends lost 8 bases at V and 3 bases at J; junction bases unmatched: 3. CDR1 and CDR2 (germline): SGHTA, FQGNSA. This CDR3 spans 14 amino acids. The CDR3 sequence: CASSGTGGYNEQFF. Written as DNA, the CDR3 is TGTGCCAGCTCCGGGACAGGGGGCTACAATGAGCAGTTCTTC. Full variable domain (rest looked up from reference TRBV7-2 and TRBJ2-1): GAGVSQSPSNKVTEKGKDVELRCDPISGHTALYWYRQSLGQGLEFLIYFQGNSAPDKSGLPSDRFSAERTGGSVSTLTIQRTQQEDSAVYLCASSGTGGYNEQFFGPGTRLTVL.

The chain joins TRBV6-4 to TRBJ2-2; 7 bases align to TRBD1. This CDR3 comprises 16 residues. CDR1 and CDR2 from the germline V gene are MRHNA and SNTAGT. V lost 2 bases to trimming and J lost 2 bases; unmatched junction nucleotides: 5. This CDR3 reads CASSDQGTANTGELFF. The CDR3 coding sequence is TGTGCCAGCAGTGACCAAGGGACAGCTAACACCGGGGAGCTGTTTTTT.

This chain joins TRBV24-1 and TRBJ1-4, with D maybe TRBD1 (5 bases). The CDR3 is 14 residues long. V was cut by 5 bases and J by 2 bases, with 8 bases left in between. CDR1 is KGHDR, CDR2 SFDVKD, per germline. In nucleotides, the CDR3 is TGTGCCACCAGTGGGGCAGGGACTAATGAAAAACTGTTTTTT. Translating it yields CATSGAGTNEKLFF.

The chain couples TRBV5-4 to TRBJ2-3, with TRBD2 matching over 13 bases. Germline V gives CDR1 SGHNT, CDR2 YYREEE (reference sequence). The CDR3 loop spans 16 amino acids. Trimming removed 1 base from V and 6 bases from J; junction bases left unmatched: 5. The CDR3 DNA sequence: TGTGCCAGCAGCTTGAGGACTAGCGGGAGTGGGGATACGCAGTATTTT. Translating it yields CASSLRTSGSGDTQYF.

J is TRBJ2-3 and V is TRBV29-1; D is possibly TRBD2 (6 bases). This CDR3 is built from 14 residues. Germline CDR1 reads SQVTM; CDR2 reads ANQGSEA. Trimming stripped 7 bases from V and 4 bases from J, with 18 bases between. The CDR3 sequence is CSGSSGQVSDTQYF. For the CDR3, the DNA is TGCAGCGGGTCCAGCGGGCAAGTTTCAGATACGCAGTATTTT.

The V gene is TRBV18, the J gene TRBJ1-4; TRBD1 aligns across 7 bases. There are 15 residues in the CDR3. The trim removed 4 bases at V and 7 bases at J, leaving 9 bases unmatched. Germline V gene lookup returns CDR1 KGHSH and CDR2 LQKENI. The chain's CDR3 is CASSRGGAGGEKLFF. For the CDR3, the DNA is TGTGCCAGCTCACGAGGGGGCGCAGGTGGTGAAAAACTGTTTTTT.

CDR3 region: CASRVGSGRSYEQYF. The CDR3 coding sequence is TGTGCCAGCAGGGTAGGGAGCGGGAGATCCTACGAGCAGTACTTC. The chain joins TRBV2 to TRBJ2-7; 8 bases align to TRBD2. This CDR3 is 15 amino acids long. After removal of 6 bases from V and 1 base from J, the junction contained 8 bases not matched to a gene. From germline, CDR1 is SNHLY and CDR2 FYNNEI.

V and J are TRBV7-8 and TRBJ2-4; D is ambiguous. Germline lookup yields CDR1 SGHVS and CDR2 FQNEAQ. The CDR3 spans 17 residues. The V and J ends lost 0 bases and 0 bases respectively, with 12 bases between them. CDR3 residues: CASSLARGKAAKNIQYF. The CDR3 coding sequence is TGTGCCAGCAGCTTAGCGCGAGGCAAAGCAGCCAAAAACATTCAGTACTTC.

CDR3 sequence reads: CASSQGQGTYEQYF. In DNA, the CDR3 is TGTGCCAGCAGCCAAGGACAGGGGACCTACGAGCAGTACTTC. The rearrangement uses TRBV3-1 (or the pseudogene TRBV3-2) and TRBJ2-7; 8 bases match TRBD1. J was trimmed by 2 bases and V by 1 base; bases with no gene match: 1. The CDR3 length is 14 residues. Germline lookup yields CDR1 LGHDT and CDR2 YNNKEL (reference sequence).

The V and J genes are TRBV18 and TRBJ2-3; a weak D match, TRBD2 (5 bases). V shed 1 base and J shed 1 base, with 12 bases lying between them. CDR1 and CDR2 from the germline V gene are KGHSH and LQKENI. This CDR3 region has 16 residues. This CDR3 is CASSPQSLARTDTQYF. The CDR3 coding sequence is TGTGCCAGCTCACCACAGTCCCTAGCCCGCACAGATACGCAGTATTTT.

This chain connects TRBV7-2 to TRBJ1-2; D may be TRBD1 (5 bases). V shed 2 bases and J shed 4 bases, with 11 bases lying between them. This CDR3 spans 14 amino acids. Per germline, CDR1 SGHTA and CDR2 FQGNSA. The CDR3 DNA sequence: TGTGCCAGCAGCTTAACGGCAGGGATCTATGGCTACACCTTC. Translation gives CASSLTAGIYGYTF.

This clone was recorded once. V usage is TRBV28 and J usage is TRBJ1-5, with D hard to call. This CDR3 contains 15 residues. Germline CDR1 reads MDHEN; CDR2 reads SYDVKM. The V end was cut by 3 bases, the J end by 0 bases, with 9 bases between. The CDR3 loop is CASSFYVYSNQPQHF. The CDR3 DNA reads TGTGCCAGCAGTTTCTACGTGTATAGCAATCAGCCCCAGCATTTT. Filled out from reference TRBV28 and TRBJ1-5, the complete variable domain reads DVKVTQSSRYLVKRTGEKVFLECVQDMDHENMFWYRQDPGLGLRLIYFSYDVKMKEKGDIPEGYSVSREKKERFSLILESASTNQTSMYLCASSFYVYSNQPQHFGDGTRLSIL.

The chain employs TRBV30 and TRBJ1-1; 9 bases are shared with TRBD1. CDR3 length equals 13 residues. CDR1 and CDR2 from the germline V gene are GTSNPN and SVGIG (reference sequence). J lost 5 bases, V lost 3 bases, and 4 bases had no gene match. CDR3 coding DNA: TGTGCCTGGAGGGGACAGGGAGGTACTGAAGCTTTCTTT. The encoded protein is CAWRGQGGTEAFF.

The rearrangement uses TRBV19 and TRBJ1-5; tentative D call: TRBD1 (5 bases). The CDR3 totals 14 residues. Germline V CDR1 and CDR2: LNHDA, SQIVND (reference sequence). V lost 4 bases and J 7 bases, leaving 14 bases between the germline ends. The CDR3 loop reads CASSTPGLRQPQHF. In DNA, the CDR3 is TGTGCCAGTAGTACTCCAGGGTTAAGGCAGCCCCAGCATTTT. The variable domain in full, with the rest retrieved from reference TRBV19 and TRBJ1-5, is DGGITQSPKYLFRKEGQNVTLSCEQNLNHDAMYWYRQDPGQGLRLIYYSQIVNDFQKGDIAEGYSVSREKKESFPLTVTSAQKNPTAFYLCASSTPGLRQPQHFGDGTRLSIL.

This chain links TRBV28 with TRBJ1-3; TRBD1 is a possible D gene (5 bases). Trimming shortened V by 2 bases and J by 4 bases, and 12 bases separated the two germline ends. Looked up from germline, CDR1 is MDHEN and CDR2 is SYDVKM. The CDR3 length is 15 residues. The CDR3 spells CASSLGGSLGNTIYF. The CDR3 coding sequence is TGTGCCAGCAGTTTAGGGGGGAGCCTCGGAAACACCATATATTTT.

This chain links TRBV3-1 (or the pseudogene TRBV3-2) with TRBJ1-6; 9 positions match TRBD1. The length of the CDR3 is 14 residues. Trimming removed 4 bases from V and 10 bases from J; junction bases left unmatched: 5. Germline CDR1 LGHDT, CDR2 YNNKEL (reference sequence). The CDR3 DNA is TGTGCCAGCAGCCCGACCGACAGGGGGTCACCCCTCCACTTT. Translated: CASSPTDRGSPLHF.

The chain has TRBV6-5 and TRBJ2-7; D perhaps matches TRBD1 (6 bases). The CDR3 sequence is 14 residues long. The germline CDR1 and CDR2 sequences are MNHEY and SVGAGI. With 6 bases removed from V and 1 base from J, the gap between germline ends came to 13 bases. CDR3: CASRAFTGSYEQYF. CDR3 coding DNA: TGTGCCAGCAGAGCATTTACAGGGTCCTACGAGCAGTACTTC.

This clone was seen more than once but under ten times. The chain carries TRBV6-1 and TRBJ2-7, with TRBD2 as a possible D gene (5 bases). CDR3 length equals 15 residues. Between the trimmed V and J ends, which lost 2 bases and 2 bases, there was a span of 13 bases. CDR1 is MNHNS and CDR2 is SASEGT in the germline V gene. CDR3 sequence reads: CASSEPGSNPYEQYF. In DNA form, the CDR3 reads TGTGCCAGCAGTGAACCGGGGTCAAATCCCTACGAGCAGTACTTC.

The chain links TRBV9 to TRBJ1-2, with D possibly being TRBD1 (6 bases). The CDR3 covers 18 residues. V was pared by 3 bases and J by 1 base, with 22 bases between. Germline V gene sequence: CDR1 SGDLS, CDR2 YYNGEE. Here the CDR3 reads CASSGPGAGANINYGYTF. In nucleotides, the CDR3 is TGTGCCAGCAGCGGCCCGGGTGCAGGGGCGAATATTAACTATGGCTACACCTTC.

The chain uses TRBV28 and TRBJ1-4; 7 nucleotides line up with TRBD1. This CDR3 has 15 residues. CDR1 and CDR2 (germline): MDHEN, SYDVKM. V was clipped by 5 bases and J by 3 bases; unmatched bases: 6. Here the CDR3 reads CASSISGTANEKLFF. Written as DNA, the CDR3 is TGTGCCAGCAGTATATCCGGGACAGCTAATGAAAAACTGTTTTTT.

This clone came up once. V and J are TRBV4-3 and TRBJ1-3; tentative D call: TRBD1 (5 bases). Germline loops: CDR1 LGHNA, CDR2 YSLEER. The CDR3 sequence is 18 residues long. Trimming left V 2 bases short and J 1 base short, with 18 bases between. CDR3 protein: CASSQRAWGALSGNTIYF. The CDR3 nucleotides are TGCGCCAGCAGCCAAAGGGCCTGGGGCGCACTTTCTGGAAACACCATATATTTT.

V usage is TRBV4-3 and J usage is TRBJ2-2, with a weak D call TRBD1 (6 bases). CDR1 LGHNA and CDR2 YSLEER come from the germline V gene. V was cut by 0 bases and J by 9 bases, with 26 bases left in between. CDR3 length: 19 residues. The CDR3 DNA reads TGCGCCAGCAGCCAAGAACCCGGGTCCCACAGGGAGTTATACCGGGAGCTGTTTTTT. It codes for CASSQEPGSHRELYRELFF.

The chain recombines TRBV7-2 with TRBJ2-2, with 10 bases matching TRBD2. V lost 1 base, J lost 3 bases, and 2 bases stayed unmatched. This CDR3 comprises 16 residues. In germline, CDR1 is SGHTA, CDR2 FQGNSA. The CDR3 region has the DNA TGTGCCAGCAGCTTAGTAGCGGGAGGTTACACCGGGGAGCTGTTTTTT. Amino acid sequence: CASSLVAGGYTGELFF. Full variable domain (outside the CDR3, taken from reference TRBV7-2 and TRBJ2-2): GAGVSQSPSNKVTEKGKDVELRCDPISGHTALYWYRQSLGQGLEFLIYFQGNSAPDKSGLPSDRFSAERTGGSVSTLTIQRTQQEDSAVYLCASSLVAGGYTGELFFGEGSRLTVL.